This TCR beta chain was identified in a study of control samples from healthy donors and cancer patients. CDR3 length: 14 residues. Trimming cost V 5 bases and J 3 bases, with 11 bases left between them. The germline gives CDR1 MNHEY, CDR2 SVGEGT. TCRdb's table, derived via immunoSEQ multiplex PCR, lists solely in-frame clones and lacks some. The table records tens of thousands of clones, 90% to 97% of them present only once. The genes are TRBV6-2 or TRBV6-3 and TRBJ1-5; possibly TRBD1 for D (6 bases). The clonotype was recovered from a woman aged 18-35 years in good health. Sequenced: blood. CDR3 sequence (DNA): TGTGCCAGCAGTCTACAGGGAGACAATCAGCCCCAGCATTTT. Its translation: CASSLQGDNQPQHF.